The next 32 T cell receptor beta chains were all read from a single sample in a study of regulatory T cells in long-lasting Graves disease. Arm-PCR of CDR3 regions with iRepertoire HTBI primers generated TCR beta libraries. A single record per CDR3 protein comes from TCRdb applying MiXCR to the multiplex PCR reads. Altogether hundreds of thousands of distinct CDR3 sequences are present, under 20% being singletons, with the ten largest covering under 20%. Indicated time point: newly diagnosed GD, antithyroid drugs for less than 3 months. Construction of the TCR library relied on RNA isolated from PBMCs. These data were also filed under a second study, of T cells in Graves' hyperthyroidism and ophthalmopathy.

The sample here was peripheral blood mononuclear cells (PBMCs), taken at new diagnosis, from a patient treated with antithyroid drugs. The source is a woman aged 30 to 39 with Graves disease.

Ten or more counts support this clonotype. V gene TRBV2 combines with J gene TRBJ1-2, with no clear D. Germline CDR1 is SNHLY and CDR2 is FYNNEI. The CDR3 consists of 13 residues. V was shortened by 4 bases and J by 3 bases, with 9 bases between the two germline ends. DNA of the CDR3: TGTGCCAGCAGTGTTCGAGACGACTATGGCTACACCTTC. It codes for CASSVRDDYGYTF. Drawing the rest from reference TRBV2 and TRBJ1-2, the complete variable domain is EPEVTQTPSHQVTQMGQEVILRCVPISNHLYFYWYRQILGQKVEFLVSFYNNEISEKSEIFDDQFSVERPDGSNFTLKIRSTKLEDSAMYFCASSVRDDYGYTFGSGTRLTVV.

This clonotype was observed many times. The V gene is TRBV7-3, the J gene TRBJ1-2, with a tentative D call TRBD1 (5 bases). CDR1 is SGHTA and CDR2 is FQGTGA in the germline V gene. The CDR3 totals 15 residues. V was pared by 2 bases and J by 1 base, with 11 bases between. Here the CDR3 reads CASSLYGGSNYGYTF. The CDR3 DNA sequence: TGTGCCAGCAGCTTATACGGGGGGAGTAACTATGGCTACACCTTC.

In this sample, this clonotype turned up many times. The CDR3 DNA reads as TGTGCCAGCAGACAGCTGAGCTCCTATAATTCACCCCTCCACTTT. Amino acid sequence: CASRQLSSYNSPLHF. V and J are TRBV28 and TRBJ1-6, with D hard to call. CDR3 size: 15 residues. Germline CDR1 MDHEN, CDR2 SYDVKM. Trimming stripped 6 bases from V and 0 bases from J, with 9 bases between.

This clonotype was picked up many times. This chain joins TRBV2 and TRBJ2-3; 7 positions match TRBD1. CDR1 is SNHLY and CDR2 is FYNNEI in the germline V gene. V lost 3 bases to trimming and J lost 1 base; unmatched junction nucleotides: 4. The CDR3 consists of 15 residues. The CDR3 protein is CASSDTGQRTDTQYF. In nucleotides, the CDR3 is TGTGCCAGCAGTGATACGGGACAGCGCACAGATACGCAGTATTTT.

This clonotype has a count of ten or more. CDR3 region: CASSLPGTVPAGEQYF. As DNA, the CDR3 is TGTGCCAGCAGTTTACCTGGAACGGTCCCCGCTGGCGAGCAGTACTTC. The gene calls are TRBV28 and TRBJ2-7, with unresolved D. Trimming took 2 bases from V and 6 from J, leaving 20 bases between them. Germline CDR1 MDHEN, CDR2 SYDVKM. The CDR3 is 16 amino acids.

The table lists this clonotype with many counts. This chain uses TRBV27 with TRBJ1-1; the D is unclear. V was cut by 5 bases and J by 5 bases, with 15 bases left in between. Germline V gene data show CDR1 as MNHEY and CDR2 as SMNVEV (reference sequence). The CDR3 runs to 14 residues. The CDR3: CASSRRGGGTEAFF. The DNA of the CDR3 is TGTGCCAGCAGTAGGCGGGGAGGAGGGACTGAAGCTTTCTTT.

This clonotype was picked up a small number of times. The chain carries TRBV10-3 and TRBJ1-1, with D perhaps TRBD1 (5 bases). This CDR3 comprises 13 residues. Germline values: CDR1 ENHRY, CDR2 SYGVKD. The ends were cut back, 6 bases at V and 8 bases at J, with 16 bases in the middle. CDR3 DNA sequence: TGTGCCATCAGCAACCGGGACGAAGGGGAAGCTTTCTTT. This gives the protein CAISNRDEGEAFF.

At least ten counts were recorded for this clonotype. At one end the junction does not follow the germline gene, possibly because of a read error. The gene calls are TRBV7-3 and TRBJ1-5; no firm D call. The CDR3 has 13 amino acids. CDR1 and CDR2 from the germline V gene are SGHTA and FQGTGA. CDR3 coding DNA: TGCGCCAGCAGCTTGGAAGTCGATCAGCCCCAGCATTTT. Protein: CASSLEVDQPQHF.

The chain recombines TRBV4-1 with TRBJ1-4; perhaps TRBD1 as D (5 bases). CDR1 MGHRA and CDR2 YSYEKL come from the germline V gene. V lost 5 bases, J lost 7 bases, and 14 bases lay in between. The CDR3 spans 14 residues. This CDR3 is CASSIALGGEKLFF. CDR3 nucleotide sequence: TGCGCCAGCAGCATTGCCCTCGGGGGTGAAAAACTGTTTTTT.

Ten or more counts support this clonotype. The chain recombines TRBV19 with TRBJ2-1; a weak D match, TRBD2 (6 bases). The germline V gene has CDR1 LNHDA and CDR2 SQIVND (reference sequence). V was trimmed by 4 bases and J by 4 bases, leaving 20 bases between them. The CDR3 sequence is 17 residues long. The CDR3 DNA sequence: TGTGCCAGTAGTAGGGTTACCACTAGCAGACTTTACAATGAGCAGTTCTTC. It translates to CASSRVTTSRLYNEQFF.

This chain uses TRBV20-1 with TRBJ2-7; 10 positions agree with TRBD2. The CDR3 has 12 residues. Germline CDR1 and CDR2: DFQATT and SNEGSKA (reference sequence). The V segment lost 5 bases and the J segment 3 bases; nucleotides outside the gene matches: 1. CDR3 DNA: TGCAGTGCTCTAGCGGGAGACTACGAGCAGTACTTC. Residues: CSALAGDYEQYF.

This clonotype was counted between two and nine times. The chain is built from TRBV3-1 and TRBJ2-5; 7 bases agree with TRBD2. In germline, CDR1 is LGHDT, CDR2 YNNKEL (reference sequence). CDR3 length: 15 residues. V gave up 1 base and J gave up 5 bases; unmatched junction bases: 7. The CDR3 DNA is TGTGCCAGCAGCCAAGCGGGAGGTCGCCTGGAGACCCAGTACTTC. It codes for CASSQAGGRLETQYF.

The gene calls are TRBV28 and TRBJ2-7; 7 bases map to TRBD2. This CDR3 comprises 14 residues. CDR1 is MDHEN, CDR2 SYDVKM, per germline. Trimming at V came to 6 bases and at J to 1 base, leaving 6 bases not matched to a gene. CDR3 nucleotide sequence: TGTGCCAGCAGCTCCCCGCGGGGGTCCTACGAGCAGTACTTC. As protein: CASSSPRGSYEQYF.

The CDR3 nucleotides read TGTGCCAGCAGCCAAGACCCCTGGACTAGCGGGAGGTTCGGGGGCACCGGGGAGCTGTTTTTT. It specifies CASSQDPWTSGRFGGTGELFF. The chain employs TRBV3-1 and TRBJ2-2; 14 nucleotides line up with TRBD2. The germline gives CDR1 LGHDT, CDR2 YNNKEL (reference sequence). This CDR3 comprises 21 residues. V gave up 0 bases and J gave up 4 bases; unmatched junction bases: 13.

The gene calls are TRBV12-5 and TRBJ2-7, with 8 bases lining up with TRBD1. Trimming cost V 5 bases and J 0 bases; bases outside gene matches: 6. The CDR3 extends over 15 amino acids. Germline V gene data show CDR1 as LGHNT and CDR2 as FRNRAP. The CDR3 loop is CASGQAGTGSYEQYF. CDR3 DNA sequence: TGTGCTAGTGGTCAGGCCGGGACAGGCTCCTACGAGCAGTACTTC.

V and J are TRBV13 and TRBJ2-1; D may be TRBD1 or TRBD2 (5 bases each). The CDR3 length is 15 residues. The germline V and J ends were trimmed by 4 bases and 7 bases, with 17 bases remaining between them. Germline loops: CDR1 PRHDT, CDR2 FYEKMQ (reference sequence). Here the CDR3 DNA reads TGTGCCAGCAGCTCCCTAACCGGGACCGAGAATGAGCAGTTCTTC. Its translation: CASSSLTGTENEQFF. Together with reference TRBV13 and TRBJ2-1, the CDR3 gives the full variable domain: AAGVIQSPRHLIKEKRETATLKCYPIPRHDTVYWYQQGPGQDPQFLISFYEKMQSDKGSIPDRFSAQQFSDYHSELNMSSLELGDSALYFCASSSLTGTENEQFFGPGTRLTVL.

This clonotype was detected ten times or more. The chain recombines TRBV12-3 or TRBV12-4 with TRBJ1-2; D is ambiguous. The V end lost 4 bases, the J end lost 4 bases, and 4 bases lay between the germline ends. This CDR3 has 11 residues. CDR3 in DNA: TGTGCCAGCAGTTCCTTCTATGGCTACACCTTC. Protein sequence: CASSSFYGYTF.

This clonotype has only a few counts. The rearrangement uses TRBV3-1 and TRBJ2-1, with 9 positions matching TRBD2. With V trimmed by 3 bases and J by 6 bases, 3 bases remained unmatched. This CDR3 region has 14 residues. In germline, CDR1 is LGHDT, CDR2 YNNKEL (reference sequence). CDR3 sequence: CASSHLAGTNEQFF. The CDR3 DNA follows: TGTGCCAGCAGCCACCTAGCGGGGACCAATGAGCAGTTCTTC.

This clonotype was observed at least ten times. CDR3 residues: CASSSQVSSGVGADEQFF. In nucleotides, the CDR3 is TGTGCCAGCAGCTCACAAGTGTCATCGGGCGTGGGTGCGGATGAGCAGTTCTTC. The gene calls are TRBV7-2 and TRBJ2-1; the D is unclear. The V end was cut by 4 bases, the J end by 8 bases, with 27 bases between. CDR3 size: 18 residues. Germline values: CDR1 SGHTA, CDR2 FQGNSA.

This clonotype was detected only a few times. The V and J genes are TRBV3-1 and TRBJ1-5, with 7 bases lining up with TRBD1. There are 17 residues in the CDR3. V lost 5 bases, J lost 0 bases, and 10 bases stayed unmatched. Germline V gives CDR1 LGHDT, CDR2 YNNKEL (reference sequence). CDR3 sequence reads: CASSAGQAGGSNQPQHF. The CDR3 coding sequence is TGTGCCAGCAGCGCAGGACAGGCCGGGGGTAGCAATCAGCCCCAGCATTTT.

The chain links TRBV20-1 to TRBJ2-7; D may be TRBD1 (6 bases). Germline-derived CDR1 and CDR2 are DFQATT and SNEGSKA (reference sequence). V was shortened by 2 bases and J by 2 bases, with 13 bases between the two germline ends. This CDR3 region has 14 residues. CDR3 sequence reads: CSARLRRQAYEQYF. The CDR3 coding sequence is TGCAGTGCTAGACTACGGAGACAGGCCTACGAGCAGTACTTC.

In this sample, this clonotype turned up many times. The chain uses TRBV7-9 and TRBJ2-3, with D unresolved. Trimming cost V 3 bases and J 0 bases, with 10 bases left between them. The CDR3 consists of 15 residues. Germline assignment: CDR1 SEHNR and CDR2 FQNEAQ (reference sequence). The CDR3 protein is CASSFQVSSTDTQYF. The DNA for the CDR3 is TGTGCCAGCAGCTTCCAGGTGTCTAGCACAGATACGCAGTATTTT.

As regards this clonotype: This may be a read error, as it is one base from a much larger clone. This chain uses TRBV7-9 with TRBJ1-5; D is possibly TRBD1 (5 bases). Per germline, CDR1 SEHNR and CDR2 FQNEAQ (reference sequence). The CDR3 is 12 residues long. The CDR3 spells CTSSATGQPQHF. The CDR3 DNA is TGTACCAGCAGCGCTACAGGTCAGCCCCAGCATTTT.

On this clonotype itself: Being one base from a much bigger clone, this may be a read error. J is TRBJ2-5 and V is TRBV6-1; 8 positions match TRBD1. Trimming took 6 bases from V and 2 from J; bases not matched to a gene: 5. CDR3 length: 14 residues. Germline V gives CDR1 MNHNS, CDR2 SASEGT. The CDR3 loop is CASRTGQAQETQYF. CDR3 nucleotide sequence: TGTGCCAGCAGGACGGGACAGGCTCAAGAGACCCAGTACTTC.

The gene calls are TRBV20-1 and TRBJ2-5, with D possibly being TRBD2 (5 bases). Germline V gene lookup returns CDR1 DFQATT and CDR2 SNEGSKA (reference sequence). Between the trimmed V and J ends, which lost 5 bases and 3 bases, there was a span of 25 bases. This CDR3 is built from 17 residues. DNA of the CDR3: TGCAGTGCTCCTCCTTTATTGGGTTCGAGCGGAAAAGAGACCCAGTACTTC. Translating gives CSAPPLLGSSGKETQYF.

This clonotype has more than one count but fewer than ten. CDR3 nucleotide sequence: TGTGCCAGCAGCTCCCGGAGGGGAATGAACACTGAAGCTTTCTTT. Translated: CASSSRRGMNTEAFF. The rearrangement uses TRBV7-9 and TRBJ1-1; tentatively, D is TRBD1 (5 bases). The germline gives CDR1 SEHNR, CDR2 FQNEAQ (reference sequence). CDR3 length equals 15 residues. Trimming took off 4 bases at V and 0 bases at J, with 12 bases between the two ends.

This clonotype was seen a handful of times. This likely traces to a read error, being one base from a far larger clone. The chain carries TRBV29-1 and TRBJ2-1, with TRBD1 matching 8 bases. Trimming at V came to 7 bases and at J to 10 bases, leaving 15 bases not matched to a gene. Germline lookup yields CDR1 SQVTM and CDR2 ANQGSEA. CDR3 size: 14 residues. The CDR3 coding sequence is TGCAGCGCGACCCTGGGACAGGTTGGATACGAGCAGTTCTTC. Translation gives CSATLGQVGYEQFF.

This clonotype was counted at least ten times. The chain uses TRBV7-2 and TRBJ1-5; D gene unclear. CDR1 SGHTA and CDR2 FQGNSA come from the germline V gene. This CDR3 has 13 amino acids. Trimming took 6 bases from V and 3 from J, leaving 9 bases between them. The CDR3 coding sequence is TGTGCCAGCAGTTCTGCCTACAATCAGCCCCAGCATTTT. Residues: CASSSAYNQPQHF.

This clonotype was observed a few times. The rearrangement joins TRBV6-1 to TRBJ2-7; 9 bases align to TRBD1. Germline loops: CDR1 MNHNS, CDR2 SASEGT. V lost 8 bases to trimming and J lost 6 bases; unmatched junction nucleotides: 11. CDR3 size: 14 residues. The CDR3 region has the DNA TGTGCCAGCTATCACGAGAACAGGGGGCTCGAGCAGTACTTC. Translated: CASYHENRGLEQYF.

The chain couples TRBV6-1 to TRBJ1-2, with a possible D match to TRBD1 (5 bases). In germline, CDR1 is MNHNS, CDR2 SASEGT. CDR3 size: 15 residues. V was shortened by 8 bases and J by 2 bases, with 18 bases between the two germline ends. CDR3 loop: CASQTERDGNYGYTF. DNA of the CDR3: TGTGCCAGCCAAACCGAACGGGACGGAAACTATGGCTACACCTTC.

The chain has TRBV6-5 and TRBJ2-7; TRBD1 aligns across 7 bases. Germline V lookup: CDR1 MNHEY, CDR2 SVGAGI. The CDR3 spans 15 residues. The J segment lost 3 bases and the V segment lost 0 bases, leaving 5 bases of the junction unmatched. CDR3 region: CASSYSITGDYEQYF. CDR3 DNA: TGTGCCAGCAGTTACTCGATTACAGGGGACTACGAGCAGTACTTC.

This clonotype was seen many times. The chain recombines TRBV28 with TRBJ1-1; D remains unclear. Trimming shortened V by 6 bases and J by 2 bases, and 10 bases separated the two germline ends. The CDR3 runs 13 residues. The germline gives CDR1 MDHEN, CDR2 SYDVKM. This CDR3 reads CASSPPYNTEAFF. The CDR3 DNA reads TGTGCCAGCAGCCCACCCTACAACACTGAAGCTTTCTTT.